Listed below are T cell receptor beta chains from one sample, sequenced in a study of T cells in Graves' hyperthyroidism and ophthalmopathy. MiXCR, run by TCRdb on the multiplex PCR reads, gives a single entry per CDR3 protein. The data show some 580,000 distinct CDR3 sequences, 16% seen once. The sequenced sample was blood. The receptors originated from a woman in her 40s with Graves' ophthalmopathy. CDR3s include the opening cysteine and the closing phenylalanine or tryptophan. The D gene is left open where the match is weak. Some rows have no size entry. The others give once, few or many, or a class for an expanded clone.

TRBV20-1	many	TRBJ1-1	TRBD1	TGCAGTGCTAGAGGTCCAGGGGGCTTGAACACTGAAGCTTTCTTT	CSARGPGGLNTEAFF
TRBV9	few	TRBJ2-5	.	TGTGCCAGCAGCGCGCGACTAGTTGGAGAGACCCAGTACTTC	CASSARLVGETQYF
TRBV28	many	TRBJ2-5	TRBD1	TGTGCCAGCAAGGGTTGGGACAGACGGTACCAAGAGACCCAGTACTTC	CASKGWDRRYQETQYF
TRBV7-9	many	TRBJ2-5	.	TGTGCCAGCAGCTTCGGGGAGCAAGAGACCCAGTACTTC	CASSFGEQETQYF
TRBV11-3	many	TRBJ2-7	TRBD2	TGTGCCAGCAGCCCCCAACTAGCGGGGCCACAGGGGCAGTACTTC	CASSPQLAGPQGQYF
TRBV12-3/TRBV12-4	.	TRBJ2-7	TRBD2	TGTGCCAGCAGCTCCCCCAGCCTAGCGGGGGCATACGAGCAGTACTTC	CASSSPSLAGAYEQYF
TRBV25-1	few	TRBJ2-2	TRBD1	TGTGCCAGCAGTGGCCTCGGACAGGGGAGACAGAACACCGGGGAGCTGTTTTTT	CASSGLGQGRQNTGELFF
TRBV6-1	few	TRBJ1-2	.	TGTGCCAGCTGCGATGGGGGAAACTATGGCTACACCTTC	CASCDGGNYGYTF
TRBV6-1	few	TRBJ1-5	.	TGTGCCTCTACGGACTTTTTGCGTCAGCCCCAGCATTTT	CASTDFLRQPQHF
TRBV6-1	many	TRBJ1-1	.	TGTGCCAGCAGTGAAGCGAGGAGAGGGATTACTGAAGCTTTCTTT	CASSEARRGITEAFF
TRBV4-1	few	TRBJ2-3	.	TGCGCCAGCAGCCAAGAGTTCCAGGGGCTGGTCACAGATACGCAGTATTTT	CASSQEFQGLVTDTQYF
TRBV7-9	many	TRBJ2-3	.	TGTGCCAGCAGCTTACCTAGCACAGATACGCAGTATTTT	CASSLPSTDTQYF
TRBV6-1	many	TRBJ1-1	.	TGTGCCAGCAGTGAAGCGCAGGTCATGAACACTGAAGCTTTCTTT	CASSEAQVMNTEAFF
TRBV5-1	many	TRBJ1-4	TRBD1	TGCGCCAGCTCCCTCCCAGGGGGCAATAATGAAAAACTGTTTTTT	CASSLPGGNNEKLFF
TRBV20-1	many	TRBJ2-3	.	TGCAGTGCTAGGCCAGGGATAGATACGCAGTATTTT	CSARPGIDTQYF
TRBV7-9	.	TRBJ1-2	.	TGTGCCAGCAGCTTAGCCACCGTTGGGACGGCTGACTATGGCTACACCTTC	CASSLATVGTADYGYTF
TRBV19	few	TRBJ2-1	TRBD1	TGTGCCAGTAGTATAGATCGGCGACAGGGTGGAATCTACAATGAGCAGTTCTTC	CASSIDRRQGGIYNEQFF
TRBV19	.	TRBJ2-2	.	TGTGCCAGTAGTATAACCGGGACTAACACCGGGGAGCTGTTTTTT	CASSITGTNTGELFF
TRBV12-5	.	TRBJ1-6	.	TGTGCTAGTGCCAAGGACTTTAATTCACCCCTCCACTTT	CASAKDFNSPLHF
TRBV7-9	many	TRBJ1-2	.	TGTGCCAGCAGGTCAAACAGGGATTACACCTTC	CASRSNRDYTF
TRBV7-8	few	TRBJ1-6	.	TGTGCCAGCAGCAGCTTAGAGGGCAGGGTCCCCTATAATTCACCCCTCCACTTT	CASSSLEGRVPYNSPLHF
TRBV12-3/TRBV12-4	few	TRBJ2-3	.	TGTGCCAGCAGTTTTGTCGCCATTACAGATACGCAGTATTTT	CASSFVAITDTQYF
TRBV3-1	many	TRBJ2-7	.	TGTGCCAGCAGCCAAGCCCCAACGGCAAGCTACGAGCAGTACTTC	CASSQAPTASYEQYF
TRBV24-1	many	TRBJ2-1	.	TGTGCCACCAGTGATTCTTCCCTACAGGCAAGGGGCAATGAGCAGTTCTTC	CATSDSSLQARGNEQFF
TRBV20-1	.	TRBJ2-1	.	TGCAGTGCTGCCCGAGGTCACTCCTACAATGAGCAGTTCTTC	CSAARGHSYNEQFF
TRBV12-3/TRBV12-4	few	TRBJ1-1	.	TGTGCCAGCAGTTTGGGTACAGGGTCAGGAGCTTTCTTT	CASSLGTGSGAFF
TRBV20-1	many	TRBJ2-7	.	TGCAGTGCTAGAGATAGTGCATGGCGAGGGAGCCGACTATCCTACGAGCAGTACTTC	CSARDSAWRGSRLSYEQYF
TRBV5-6	.	TRBJ1-4	.	TGTGCCAGCAGCGGCGGACCAGGGACGCCAGAAAAACTGTTTTTT	CASSGGPGTPEKLFF
TRBV20-1	.	TRBJ2-7	TRBD2	TGCAGTGCTTCCCAGCGGGAGGATACCTACGAGCAGTACTTC	CSASQREDTYEQYF
TRBV19	many	TRBJ2-1	.	TGTGCCAGCAGCATACAGGGCTATGAGCAGTTCTTC	CASSIQGYEQFF
TRBV4-1	.	TRBJ2-7	TRBD1	TGCGCCAGCAGCCCTCGAACCGGGACAGGGACCTACGAGCAGTACTTC	CASSPRTGTGTYEQYF
TRBV6-1	many	TRBJ1-5	.	TGTGCCAGCAGTGAAAATGGCAGTAGCAATCAGCCCCAGCATTTT	CASSENGSSNQPQHF
TRBV4-1	.	TRBJ2-5	.	TGCGCCAGCAGCCAAGATCGAGAGGCTAGCGACGAAGAGACCCAGTACTTC	CASSQDREASDEETQYF
TRBV9	.	TRBJ1-5	.	TGTGCCAGCAGCCCTAGCTGGTTCGGACAGCCCCAGCATTTT	CASSPSWFGQPQHF
TRBV6-1	few	TRBJ2-7	TRBD1	TGTGCCAGCAGTCCCGGGACAGGGCGCTACGAGCAGTACTTC	CASSPGTGRYEQYF
TRBV24-1	few	TRBJ2-2	.	TGTGCCACCAGTGATCCTAGTGATTGGGCCGGGGAGCTGTTTTTT	CATSDPSDWAGELFF
TRBV6-1	many	TRBJ1-5	TRBD1	TGTGCCAGCAGTGGATTAGACAGGGGAGGTTTACGGTCGAGCAATCAGCCCCAGCATTTT	CASSGLDRGGLRSSNQPQHF
TRBV7-8	.	TRBJ2-2	.	TGTGCCAGCAGCTTAGCGGCGCAGCGAGTCGGTAGGGAGCTGTTTTTT	CASSLAAQRVGRELFF
TRBV7-9	few	TRBJ2-7	.	TGTGCCAGCAGCTTAGATGGGCACTCCTACGAGCAGTACTTC	CASSLDGHSYEQYF
TRBV29-1	few	TRBJ2-1	.	TGCAGCGGTACGCGCGGTCTTGTCTACAATGAGCAGTTCTTC	CSGTRGLVYNEQFF
TRBV6-1	many	TRBJ2-7	.	TGTGCCAGCAACCGTGGCAAGGGGTTCTACGAGCAGTACTTC	CASNRGKGFYEQYF
TRBV4-3	.	TRBJ2-7	.	TGCGCCAGCAGCCAACCCACGTCTAGGAACTACGAGCAGTACTTC	CASSQPTSRNYEQYF
TRBV20-1	many	TRBJ1-6	.	TGCAGTGCTAACAAGCACAGGGATAATTCACCCCTCCACTTT	CSANKHRDNSPLHF
TRBV19	.	TRBJ2-3	TRBD2	TGTGCCAGTAGTATCATGGGACTAGGGAGGGATACGCAGTATTTT	CASSIMGLGRDTQYF